The rows below give T cell receptor beta chains drawn from one sample of a study of blood T cells in healthy people across ages. TCRdb used MiXCR to reprocess the 5' RACE reads, holding one entry per CDR3 protein. The sample includes 1 million to 1.2 million distinct CDR3 sequences, 30% to 40% of them seen just once. The sample consisted of blood. These receptors were taken from a man in his late teens or twenties in good health. The CDR3 runs from the conserved cysteine through the conserved F or W. A D gene is named only where the DNA matches it firmly. Not every row has a clone size; where given, it reads once, few, many or a size class.

abundance: .; j_gene: TRBJ2-1; d_gene: .; v_gene: TRBV7-9; CDR3nt: TGTGCCAGCAGGAGTGGGCAAAGTCCCTACAATGAGCAGTTCTTC; CDR3aa: CASRSGQSPYNEQFF
abundance: .; j_gene: TRBJ1-1; d_gene: .; v_gene: TRBV7-2; CDR3nt: TGTGCCGGCAGCTTAGGCCTTGGGAACACTGAAGCTTTCTTT; CDR3aa: CAGSLGLGNTEAFF
abundance: .; j_gene: TRBJ1-2; d_gene: .; v_gene: TRBV7-2; CDR3nt: TGTGCCAGCAGCACCCGGACGTCAGGAAGAGACAACTATGGCTACACCTTC; CDR3aa: CASSTRTSGRDNYGYTF
abundance: .; j_gene: TRBJ2-3; d_gene: .; v_gene: TRBV15; CDR3nt: TGTGCCACCAGCTTGCGGACAGGCACAGATACGCAGTATTTT; CDR3aa: CATSLRTGTDTQYF
abundance: .; j_gene: TRBJ1-5; d_gene: .; v_gene: TRBV21-1; CDR3nt: TGTGCCAGCAGCAAAGAAGAGGGGAATCAGCCCCAGCATTTT; CDR3aa: CASSKEEGNQPQHF
abundance: few; j_gene: TRBJ1-1; d_gene: .; v_gene: TRBV20-1; CDR3nt: TGCAGTGCTAGCCGCAGGAACCACAACACTGAAGCTTTCTTT; CDR3aa: CSASRRNHNTEAFF
abundance: .; j_gene: TRBJ2-1; d_gene: .; v_gene: TRBV7-8; CDR3nt: TGTGCCAGCAGCTTAAAGACTAGTGGCGATGAGCAGTTCTTC; CDR3aa: CASSLKTSGDEQFF
abundance: .; j_gene: TRBJ2-5; d_gene: TRBD1; v_gene: TRBV28; CDR3nt: TGTGCCAGCAACCCAGGGGGCTTGAAGACCCAGTACTTC; CDR3aa: CASNPGGLKTQYF
abundance: few; j_gene: TRBJ2-1; d_gene: .; v_gene: TRBV27; CDR3nt: TGTGCCACATCTACATTGAGCCCCAACAATGAGCAGTTCTTC; CDR3aa: CATSTLSPNNEQFF
abundance: .; j_gene: TRBJ2-3; d_gene: TRBD2; v_gene: TRBV5-1; CDR3nt: TGCGCCAGCAGCGGACTAGCGGGAAGCCGGGATACGCAGTATTTT; CDR3aa: CASSGLAGSRDTQYF
abundance: .; j_gene: TRBJ2-1; d_gene: TRBD2; v_gene: TRBV20-1; CDR3nt: TGCAGTGCCTCGACTAGCGGGGTTAGGAGTGAGCAGTTCTTC; CDR3aa: CSASTSGVRSEQFF
abundance: once; j_gene: TRBJ1-2; d_gene: .; v_gene: TRBV25-1; CDR3nt: TGTGCCAGCAGGGACTATACAGGGTCTCTCACCTTC; CDR3aa: CASRDYTGSLTF
abundance: .; j_gene: TRBJ1-2; d_gene: .; v_gene: TRBV29-1; CDR3nt: TGCAGCGCCGTCCCAGGGGACTATGGCTACACCTTC; CDR3aa: CSAVPGDYGYTF
abundance: few; j_gene: TRBJ1-2; d_gene: TRBD1; v_gene: TRBV12-3/TRBV12-4; CDR3nt: TGTGCCAGCAGTTTAGCCGGGACAGGGGGAGGCTACACCTTC; CDR3aa: CASSLAGTGGGYTF
abundance: .; j_gene: TRBJ2-2; d_gene: TRBD1; v_gene: TRBV19; CDR3nt: TGTGCCAGTAGTGTGAATGGACAGGGTAGACTTCGCACCGGGGAGCTGTTTTTT; CDR3aa: CASSVNGQGRLRTGELFF
abundance: many; j_gene: TRBJ2-7; d_gene: TRBD1; v_gene: TRBV4-3; CDR3nt: TGTGCCAGCAGCCAAGGGGACAGCTACGAGCAGTACTTC; CDR3aa: CASSQGDSYEQYF
abundance: .; j_gene: TRBJ1-2; d_gene: .; v_gene: TRBV15; CDR3nt: TGTGCCACCAGCAGAGAATCTATTGGCGGTGGCTACACCTTC; CDR3aa: CATSRESIGGGYTF
abundance: .; j_gene: TRBJ1-4; d_gene: TRBD1; v_gene: TRBV20-1; CDR3nt: TGCAGTGCTAGGGAATCGACAGGGAGTAATGAAAAACTGTTTTTT; CDR3aa: CSARESTGSNEKLFF
abundance: .; j_gene: TRBJ1-1; d_gene: .; v_gene: TRBV4-3; CDR3nt: TGCGCCAGCAGCCAACGGTTGACTAGCGACGCCGGGAACACTGAAGCTTTCTTT; CDR3aa: CASSQRLTSDAGNTEAFF
abundance: .; j_gene: TRBJ2-5; d_gene: .; v_gene: TRBV28; CDR3nt: TGTGCCAGCAGTCCCACGACTAGGACTGAAGAGACCCAGTACTTC; CDR3aa: CASSPTTRTEETQYF